The 23 T cell receptor beta chains presented below share a single source sample, sequenced in a study of T cell responses to AZD1222 COVID-19 vaccine. Assay: immunoSEQ multiplex PCR; the TCRdb copy retains only in-frame clones and omits some. The sample has about 88,000 clones, around nine tenths seen once; the top ten hold less than 2.5%. This specimen was peripheral blood, taken on day 0 of AZD1222 vaccination. Source of these receptors: an adult in good health.

This clone was counted once. The chain employs TRBV12-3 or TRBV12-4 and TRBJ1-4; possibly TRBD1 for D (6 bases). Trimming left V 3 bases short and J 8 bases short, with 7 bases between. This CDR3 has 12 residues. The CDR3 region is CASSFQGEKLFF. The CDR3 DNA is TGTGCCAGCAGTTTTCAGGGGGAAAAACTGTTTTTT.

Ten or more counts support this clone. The sample has other DNA sequences that encode this CDR3 too. The chain recombines TRBV6-1 with TRBJ2-2, with D unclear. The length of the CDR3 is 13 residues. Germline V gene lookup returns CDR1 MNHNS and CDR2 SASEGT. The V and J ends lost 1 base and 5 bases respectively, with 5 bases between them. CDR3 bases: TGTGCCAGCAGTGAAGGCGATACCGGGGAGCTGTTTTTT. Protein: CASSEGDTGELFF.

This chain links TRBV7-9 with TRBJ1-4; 7 bases are shared with TRBD1. Trimming took 5 bases from V and 8 from J; bases not matched to a gene: 8. CDR1 is SEHNR, CDR2 FQNEAQ, per germline (reference sequence). The CDR3 extends over 14 amino acids. The CDR3 DNA reads as TGTGCCAGCAGCCCAAGGACAGGAACCGAAAAACTGTTTTTT. Protein sequence: CASSPRTGTEKLFF.

J is TRBJ2-5 and V is TRBV7-6, with a weak D call TRBD2 (5 bases). Germline V gene sequence: CDR1 SGHVS, CDR2 FNYEAQ. This CDR3 contains 16 residues. With 4 bases removed from V and 5 bases from J, the gap between germline ends came to 20 bases. CDR3 sequence reads: CASSYSSISILETQYF. DNA of the CDR3: TGTGCCAGCAGCTATTCTAGCATTTCGATTTTGGAGACCCAGTACTTC.

This rearrangement joins TRBV6-6 to TRBJ2-5; 8 nucleotides align to TRBD2. V lost 2 bases and J lost 5; bases outside the gene matches: 7. Germline V gives CDR1 MNHNY, CDR2 SVGAGI (reference sequence). The CDR3 is 15 residues long. The CDR3: CASSYPGTSEETQYF. CDR3 coding DNA: TGTGCCAGCAGTTACCCGGGGACTAGTGAGGAGACCCAGTACTTC.

The rearrangement uses TRBV10-2 and TRBJ2-1; TRBD2 matches 10 bases. The ends lost 7 bases at V and 5 bases at J; junction bases unmatched: 2. Looked up from germline, CDR1 is WSHSY and CDR2 is SAAADI. This CDR3 contains 13 residues. The CDR3 DNA sequence: TGCGCCAGCACACTAGCGGGAAACAATGAGCAGTTCTTC. Translated, it gives CASTLAGNNEQFF.

In its sample, this clone was seen once. This chain links TRBV7-2 with TRBJ1-1; D ambiguous. The CDR3 loop spans 15 amino acids. V shed 6 bases and J shed 7 bases, with 21 bases lying between them. Germline loops: CDR1 SGHTA, CDR2 FQGNSA. CDR3 residues: CASRFPPWRSGEAFF. The CDR3 nucleotides are TGTGCCAGCAGATTCCCGCCTTGGCGGTCGGGTGAAGCTTTCTTT.

This clone was seen only once. The rearrangement uses TRBV7-6 and TRBJ1-5; maybe TRBD1 (5 bases). The germline V gene encodes CDR1 SGHVS and CDR2 FNYEAQ. CDR3 size: 15 residues. V lost 1 base and J 5 bases, leaving 12 bases between the germline ends. The CDR3 sequence is CASSLGGSFDQPQHF. The CDR3 coding sequence is TGTGCCAGCAGCTTAGGGGGGAGTTTTGATCAGCCCCAGCATTTT. Drawing the rest from reference TRBV7-6 and TRBJ1-5, the complete variable domain is GAGVSQSPRYKVTKRGQDVALRCDPISGHVSLYWYRQALGQGPEFLTYFNYEAQQDKSGLPNDRFSAERPEGSISTLTIQRTEQRDSAMYRCASSLGGSFDQPQHFGDGTRLSIL.

This chain connects TRBV7-2 to TRBJ2-3; no firm D call. The CDR3 is made up of 14 amino acids. The germline V and J ends were trimmed by 5 bases and 0 bases, with 9 bases remaining between them. In germline, CDR1 is SGHTA, CDR2 FQGNSA. DNA of the CDR3: TGTGCCAGCAGCGCACGACACAGCACAGATACGCAGTATTTT. Its protein product is CASSARHSTDTQYF.

The chain is built from TRBV19 and TRBJ1-2; 11 bases fit TRBD1. The CDR3 has 13 residues. CDR1 LNHDA and CDR2 SQIVND come from the germline V gene (reference sequence). V shed 8 bases and J 7 bases; nucleotides not matched to a gene: 6. The CDR3 DNA is TGTGCCAGTCGGGGACAGGGGGTATCTGGCTACACCTTC. It encodes CASRGQGVSGYTF.

The rearrangement links TRBV19 to TRBJ1-1, with D possibly being TRBD1 (5 bases). Trimming pared 8 bases from V and 0 bases from J, leaving 16 bases between. CDR1 and CDR2 from the germline V gene are LNHDA and SQIVND (reference sequence). The CDR3 totals 15 residues. The CDR3 bases are TGTGCCAGTTCGATAACCGGGACCATGAACACTGAAGCTTTCTTT. This sequence encodes CASSITGTMNTEAFF.

The J gene is TRBJ1-5, the V gene TRBV2; D might be TRBD1 (5 bases). Germline V gene sequence: CDR1 SNHLY, CDR2 FYNNEI. V gave up 3 bases and J gave up 3 bases, with 9 bases separating them. This CDR3 contains 14 residues. In nucleotides, the CDR3 is TGTGCCAGCAGTGACAGGGTAATCAATCAGCCCCAGCATTTT. It translates to CASSDRVINQPQHF.

The chain joins TRBV6-1 to TRBJ2-1, with D tentatively TRBD2 (5 bases). Germline V gene lookup returns CDR1 MNHNS and CDR2 SASEGT. The CDR3 is 15 residues long. Trimming took off 3 bases at V and 7 bases at J, with 16 bases between the two ends. The CDR3 region is CASSEGLARRNEQFF. In nucleotides, the CDR3 is TGTGCCAGCAGTGAGGGTCTAGCTCGGAGAAATGAGCAGTTCTTC.

The chain carries TRBV7-9 and TRBJ1-2; D gene ambiguous. This CDR3 is built from 14 residues. From germline, CDR1 is SEHNR and CDR2 FQNEAQ (reference sequence). The V end lost 2 bases, the J end lost 2 bases, and 9 bases lay between the germline ends. The CDR3 bases are TGTGCCAGCAGCTTACTCTCGGGGAACTATGGCTACACCTTC. Encoded protein: CASSLLSGNYGYTF.

This chain joins TRBV5-1 and TRBJ2-1; 9 bases are a match to TRBD2. V shed 3 bases, J shed 8 bases, and the junction held 6 bases outside the gene matches. The CDR3 spans 14 residues. Germline V gene sequence: CDR1 SGHRS, CDR2 YFSETQ. Here the CDR3 DNA reads TGCGCCAGCAGCTGGGGACTAGCTAGCGATGAGCAGTTCTTC. This sequence encodes CASSWGLASDEQFF.

The rearrangement joins TRBV5-4 to TRBJ2-2; a possible D gene is TRBD1 (5 bases). The CDR3 totals 15 residues. Trimming shortened V by 0 bases and J by 6 bases, and 12 bases separated the two germline ends. Germline V gives CDR1 SGHNT, CDR2 YYREEE (reference sequence). CDR3 bases: TGTGCCAGCAGCTTGGATGTAGGGGCCTCCGGGGAGCTGTTTTTT. This codes for CASSLDVGASGELFF.

The chain has TRBV6-5 and TRBJ1-2; TRBD1 is a possible D gene (6 bases). V was trimmed by 7 bases and J by 9 bases, leaving 15 bases between them. Looked up from germline, CDR1 is MNHEY and CDR2 is SVGAGI. The CDR3 length is 12 residues. CDR3 sequence: CASKGGRRSYTF. The CDR3 nucleotides read TGTGCCAGCAAAGGGGGGCGGCGGAGCTACACCTTC.

Here the CDR3 DNA reads TGTGCCAGCAGTGACCCCGGGACTAGCGGGGGGGAAGAGACCCAGTACTTC. This encodes CASSDPGTSGGEETQYF. The chain employs TRBV25-1 and TRBJ2-5; 16 positions match TRBD2. The CDR3 length is 17 residues. Germline-derived CDR1 and CDR2 are MGHDK and SYGVNS. J gave up 3 bases and V 3 bases, and 4 bases lay outside the gene matches.

The sample holds one count of this clone. V usage is TRBV3-1 (or the pseudogene TRBV3-2) and J usage is TRBJ2-7, with 10 bases identical to TRBD2. Germline CDR1 LGHDT, CDR2 YNNKEL (reference sequence). The CDR3 loop spans 15 amino acids. Unmatched junction bases numbered 1, after V lost 2 bases and J lost 0 bases. In DNA, the CDR3 is TGTGCCAGCAGCCAACTAGCGGGGGCCTCCTACGAGCAGTACTTC. It is translated as CASSQLAGASYEQYF.

This chain joins TRBV5-6 and TRBJ1-2; 11 bases map to TRBD1. This CDR3 has 15 amino acids. Germline V gene data show CDR1 as SGHDT and CDR2 as YYEEEE. V dropped 4 bases and J dropped 5; count of bases not matched to a gene: 7. The CDR3 bases are TGTGCCAGCAGCACCCGGGACAGGGGGAATTATGGCTACACCTTC. The encoded protein is CASSTRDRGNYGYTF. Full variable domain (outside the CDR3, taken from reference TRBV5-6 and TRBJ1-2): DAGVTQSPTHLIKTRGQQVTLRCSPKSGHDTVSWYQQALGQGPQFIFQYYEEEERQRGNFPDRFSGHQFPNYSSELNVNALLLGDSALYLCASSTRDRGNYGYTFGSGTRLTVV.

Remarks on this clone: The same CDR3 is also encoded by other DNA sequences in this sample. The rearrangement uses TRBV9 and TRBJ1-6; 7 bases agree with TRBD1. Germline CDR1 is SGDLS and CDR2 is YYNGEE. V trimming: 0 bases; J trimming: 7 bases; junction bases outside the gene matches: 4. This CDR3 has 15 residues. The DNA of the CDR3 is TGTGCCAGCAGCGTAGGACAGGGCTCCAATTCACCCCTCCACTTT. The encoded protein is CASSVGQGSNSPLHF.

The V gene is TRBV29-1, the J gene TRBJ2-3; 10 bases fit TRBD1. V lost 4 bases, J lost 5 bases, and 12 bases stayed unmatched. This CDR3 contains 16 residues. Germline V gene sequence: CDR1 SQVTM, CDR2 ANQGSEA. The CDR3 region is CSVGEDWTGGIDTQYF. DNA of the CDR3: TGCAGCGTTGGTGAGGACTGGACAGGGGGTATAGATACGCAGTATTTT.

V and J are TRBV27 and TRBJ1-1; unclear D gene. V lost 5 bases and J 0 bases, leaving 10 bases between the germline ends. The germline CDR1 and CDR2 sequences are MNHEY and SMNVEV (reference sequence). The CDR3 totals 14 residues. The CDR3 loop reads CASSPSRLNTEAFF. In DNA, the CDR3 is TGTGCCAGCAGTCCATCCCGACTGAACACTGAAGCTTTCTTT.